A single sample is the source of the 2 T cell receptor beta chains below, sequenced in a study of OX40 agonist ivuxolimab in advanced cancers. Profiled with immunoSEQ multiplex PCR; TCRdb holds only in-frame clones, not every one. This repertoire shows approximately 94,000 clones, around 80% found once; its top ten account for roughly 1.1%. This material consisted of CD4+ or CD8+ T cells sorted from blood, taken in a trial of the OX40 agonist ivuxolimab. Receptor source: an adult with an advanced solid tumor such as melanoma, head and neck, liver or kidney cancer.

This clone was counted a single time. The chain uses TRBV4-1 and TRBJ1-1; no definite D call. Germline lookup yields CDR1 MGHRA and CDR2 YSYEKL. CDR3 length: 15 amino acids. Deletions cut 0 bases from V and 6 bases from J, with 14 bases between. The DNA for the CDR3 is TGCGCCAGCAGCCAAGAATGGTATCTAGAAGCTGAAGCTTTCTTT. Translation gives CASSQEWYLEAEAFF.

The V and J genes are TRBV7-2 and TRBJ1-6; no definite D call. Germline lookup yields CDR1 SGHTA and CDR2 FQGNSA. This CDR3 is built from 11 residues. Trimming took 4 bases from V and 6 from J, leaving 1 base between them. CDR3 residues: CASSSNSPLHF. The DNA of the CDR3 is TGTGCCAGCAGCTCTAATTCACCCCTCCACTTT.